These T cell receptor beta chains were read from a single sample in a study of T cell changes during pregnancy in multiple sclerosis. Clones were sequenced by immunoSEQ multiplex PCR, and TCRdb holds only the in-frame ones, with some missing. This sample yields more than 55,000 clones, of which approximately 90% are seen a single time; under 2.5% belongs to the top ten. The sample in question was peripheral blood, obtained in the first trimester of pregnancy. The receptors here all came from a female donor in good health, enrolled as a control in a pregnancy study. Both conserved end residues are part of each CDR3. The order of the fields is clone size, D gene, V gene, J gene, CDR3 protein, CDR3 DNA. D genes are given only for firm matches. Some rows mark clone size as missing; the rest say once, few, many or name a class of expanded clone.

.	TRBD2	TRBV9	TRBJ2-3	CASSVVSGGAGDTQYF	TGTGCCAGCAGCGTAGTCAGCGGGGGGGCCGGAGATACGCAGTATTTT
few	.	TRBV18	TRBJ1-1	CASSPLPGPGGSNTEAFF	TGTGCCAGCTCACCTCTCCCGGGACCGGGAGGGAGTAACACTGAAGCTTTCTTT
.	TRBD1	TRBV5-1	TRBJ1-1	CASSFGQGGPMNTEAFF	TGCGCCAGCAGCTTCGGACAGGGGGGTCCGATGAACACTGAAGCTTTCTTT
.	TRBD1	TRBV9	TRBJ1-3	CASSTRTGLGVTIYF	TGTGCCAGCAGCACTCGGACAGGGCTCGGAGTAACCATATATTTT
.	TRBD2	TRBV28	TRBJ2-7	CASSSPTSGRGEQYF	TGTGCCAGCAGTTCCCCGACTAGCGGGAGGGGGGAGCAGTACTTC
.	.	TRBV28	TRBJ2-1	CASSLASYNEQFF	TGTGCCAGCAGTTTAGCGTCCTACAATGAGCAGTTCTTC
.	.	TRBV11-2	TRBJ1-2	CASSLNRGNYGYTF	TGTGCCAGCAGCTTAAATAGGGGGAACTATGGCTACACCTTC
medium-sized	.	TRBV21-1	TRBJ2-7	CASGGYRELGYEQYF	TGTGCCAGCGGCGGTTACAGGGAGTTAGGCTACGAGCAGTACTTC
.	TRBD1	TRBV7-3	TRBJ2-1	CASSRSGTGDNEQFF	TGTGCCAGCAGCCGCTCCGGGACAGGGGACAATGAGCAGTTCTTC
.	TRBD1	TRBV25-1	TRBJ2-5	CASSLTGAETQYF	TGTGCCAGCTCACTGACAGGGGCAGAGACCCAGTACTTC
few	TRBD1	TRBV5-1	TRBJ1-2	CASSSGQAALSSGYTF	TGCGCCAGCAGCTCGGGACAGGCGGCCCTTAGTTCGGGCTACACCTTC
.	TRBD1	TRBV18	TRBJ1-1	CASSQRTGVDTEAFF	TGTGCCAGCTCACAACGGACAGGGGTGGACACTGAAGCTTTCTTT
.	.	TRBV30	TRBJ1-2	CAWSAQPYGYTF	TGTGCCTGGAGCGCGCAACCCTATGGCTACACCTTC
.	.	TRBV7-9	TRBJ2-7	CASSEHRAYEQYF	TGTGCCAGCAGCGAACACAGGGCCTACGAGCAGTACTTC
.	.	TRBV5-8	TRBJ1-5	CASSLGGTPPAQHF	TGTGCCAGCAGCTTGGGAGGGACACCCCCAGCCCAGCATTTT
.	.	TRBV29-1	TRBJ1-2	CSVAVGGSGYTF	TGCAGCGTCGCCGTGGGGGGTTCTGGCTACACCTTC
.	.	TRBV4-2	TRBJ1-2	CASSQEGHVGSGYTF	TGTGCCAGCAGCCAAGAGGGCCACGTTGGGTCTGGCTACACCTTC
.	.	TRBV9	TRBJ1-1	CASSVGPSKMNTEAFF	TGTGCCAGCAGCGTAGGGCCTTCCAAAATGAACACTGAAGCTTTCTTT
.	.	TRBV19	TRBJ1-5	CASSFRESDGQPQHF	TGTGCCAGTAGTTTTCGGGAGTCGGATGGGCAGCCCCAGCATTTT
.	.	TRBV7-9	TRBJ2-1	CASSRAGRDNEQFF	TGTGCCAGCAGCAGGGCCGGCAGGGACAATGAGCAGTTCTTC
.	TRBD1	TRBV5-4	TRBJ1-2	CASSLLLSAGGGYTF	TGTGCCAGCAGCTTGCTACTCTCGGCAGGGGGCGGCTACACCTTC